Below, 19 T cell receptor beta chains from the same sample are listed, as sequenced in a study of B cell selection in AIRE deficiency. Regulatory T cells were sorted as CD4+CD25hiCD127low/negative cells. Assay: immunoSEQ multiplex PCR; the TCRdb copy retains only in-frame clones and omits some. The data show about 21,000 clones, about 94% seen once. Sequences were obtained from Tregs sorted from PBMCs. Receptors were obtained from a human donor with AIRE deficiency.

The rearrangement joins TRBV28 to TRBJ2-7; D possibly corresponds to TRBD2 (5 bases). Trimming removed 5 bases from V and 3 bases from J, with 17 bases in between. This CDR3 is built from 15 residues. From germline, CDR1 is MDHEN and CDR2 SYDVKM. The CDR3 bases are TGTGCCAGCAGTCCTCCCGGGGTCAATCTCTACGAGCAGTACTTC. This sequence encodes CASSPPGVNLYEQYF.

This chain connects TRBV6-6 to TRBJ2-5; tentative D call: TRBD1 (6 bases). The CDR3 is made up of 15 amino acids. Trimming pared 6 bases from V and 2 bases from J, leaving 16 bases between. Germline CDR1 is MNHNY and CDR2 is SVGAGI (reference sequence). DNA for the CDR3: TGTGCCAGCAGCCCTACAGGGTTGAGGCAAGAGACCCAGTACTTC. Protein sequence: CASSPTGLRQETQYF.

V usage is TRBV7-6 and J usage is TRBJ1-5; 7 bases agree with TRBD1. This CDR3 has 16 residues. Trimming cost V 5 bases and J 6 bases; bases outside gene matches: 13. The germline gives CDR1 SGHVS, CDR2 FNYEAQ. CDR3 region: CASSPGGGVLGQPQHF. CDR3 nucleotide sequence: TGTGCCAGCAGCCCAGGGGGTGGGGTTTTGGGTCAGCCCCAGCATTTT.

V usage is TRBV7-2 and J usage is TRBJ2-7; a possible D gene is TRBD2 (6 bases). V gave up 1 base and J gave up 7 bases, with 8 bases separating them. The CDR3 length is 12 residues. Per the germline V gene, CDR1 is SGHTA and CDR2 is FQGNSA. In DNA form, the CDR3 reads TGTGCCAGCAGCTTAGGTCGGGGGGAGCAGTACTTC. Translated: CASSLGRGEQYF.

In DNA form, the CDR3 reads TGTGCCAGCAGCAAAGACAAGAACACTGAAGCTTTCTTT. Its translation: CASSKDKNTEAFF. This chain joins TRBV21-1 and TRBJ1-1; TRBD1 reflects the table's D call only, with no check against the DNA. TRBV21-1 is a known pseudogene. The CDR3 covers 13 residues.

This chain joins TRBV5-6 and TRBJ1-5; D not resolved. Germline CDR1 reads SGHDT; CDR2 reads YYEEEE. The CDR3 runs to 16 residues. V was pared by 2 bases and J by 3 bases, with 15 bases between. The CDR3 spells CASSLMGGRNNQPQHF. CDR3 coding DNA: TGTGCCAGCAGCTTAATGGGAGGGAGAAACAATCAGCCCCAGCATTTT.

This clone was recorded only once. The chain recombines TRBV7-2 with TRBJ1-2; weak D call: TRBD1 (6 bases). Germline CDR1 SGHTA, CDR2 FQGNSA. Trimming left V 5 bases short and J 2 bases short, with 18 bases between. This CDR3 is built from 16 residues. CDR3 loop: CASSPQTGGFNYGYTF. The CDR3 DNA follows: TGTGCCAGCAGCCCTCAGACAGGCGGGTTCAACTATGGCTACACCTTC.

The rearrangement uses TRBV6-5 and TRBJ2-4; D possibly corresponds to TRBD1 (5 bases). CDR3 size: 14 residues. The germline V gene encodes CDR1 MNHEY and CDR2 SVGAGI. With 8 bases removed from V and 6 bases from J, the gap between germline ends came to 17 bases. DNA of the CDR3: TGTGCCAGCGGCTCCATCGGTAGGGGAAACATTCAGTACTTC. This codes for CASGSIGRGNIQYF.

This clone was detected once. The chain recombines TRBV10-3 with TRBJ1-1; tentatively, D is TRBD1 (6 bases). Germline CDR1 reads ENHRY; CDR2 reads SYGVKD. V lost 10 bases to trimming and J lost 0 bases, with 15 bases between them. The CDR3 is made up of 14 amino acids. The CDR3 spells CATAIQGMNTEAFF. CDR3 DNA sequence: TGTGCCACCGCAATACAGGGTATGAACACTGAAGCTTTCTTT.

The genes are TRBV5-6 and TRBJ2-7; D is unclear. The V end lost 2 bases, the J end lost 2 bases, and 11 bases lay between the germline ends. Per germline, CDR1 SGHDT and CDR2 YYEEEE. CDR3 length: 14 amino acids. In DNA form, the CDR3 reads TGTGCCAGCAGCTTAGGACCTTTACCCTACGAGCAGTACTTC. Translation: CASSLGPLPYEQYF.

V gene TRBV4-1 combines with J gene TRBJ2-7, with D unresolved. The CDR3 totals 15 residues. With 1 base removed from V and 2 bases from J, the gap between germline ends came to 12 bases. Germline V gene data show CDR1 as MGHRA and CDR2 as YSYEKL. The DNA for the CDR3 is TGCGCCAGCAGCCAAGTTTTGGGCACGGCCTACGAGCAGTACTTC. This translates into CASSQVLGTAYEQYF.

The chain combines TRBV28 with TRBJ2-1, with D possibly being TRBD1 (6 bases). With 2 bases removed from V and 3 bases from J, the gap between germline ends came to 8 bases. CDR1 and CDR2 from the germline V gene are MDHEN and SYDVKM. This CDR3 contains 14 residues. The CDR3 region has the DNA TGTGCCAGCAGTTTACGCAGGGGCTACAATGAGCAGTTCTTC. Its protein product is CASSLRRGYNEQFF.

J is TRBJ1-2 and V is TRBV25-1; TRBD1 agrees at 7 bases. This CDR3 has 15 residues. The germline V gene has CDR1 MGHDK and CDR2 SYGVNS. After removal of 0 bases from V and 5 bases from J, the junction contained 6 bases not matched to a gene. The CDR3 DNA is TGTGCCAGCAGTGAATACAAGGACAGGATTTATGGCTACACCTTC. Its protein is CASSEYKDRIYGYTF.

This clone was observed a few times. The rearrangement joins TRBV30 to TRBJ2-1; D gene uncertain. V shed 1 base and J shed 0 bases, with 7 bases lying between them. The CDR3 is 14 amino acids. The V gene's germline CDR1 is GTSNPN and CDR2 SVGIG (reference sequence). The CDR3 loop reads CAWSDTFSYNEQFF. The CDR3 DNA reads as TGTGCCTGGAGTGACACGTTCTCCTACAATGAGCAGTTCTTC.

This chain links TRBV7-3 with TRBJ2-7; D tentatively reads TRBD1 or TRBD2 (5 bases each). V was pared by 2 bases and J by 5 bases, with 10 bases between. The CDR3 sequence is 13 residues long. Germline V gives CDR1 SGHTA, CDR2 FQGTGA. CDR3 DNA sequence: TGTGCCAGCAGCTTAGGTAGGGGAGACGAGCAGTACTTC. It specifies CASSLGRGDEQYF. The complete variable domain, with remaining parts taken from reference TRBV7-3 and TRBJ2-7, reads GAGVSQTPSNKVTEKGKYVELRCDPISGHTALYWYRQSLGQGPEFLIYFQGTGAADDSGLPNDRFFAVRPEGSVSTLKIQRTERGDSAVYLCASSLGRGDEQYFGPGTRLTVT.

The rearrangement uses TRBV14 and TRBJ1-4; D unclear. Trimming took off 4 bases at V and 8 bases at J, with 14 bases between the two ends. The CDR3 has 14 amino acids. Germline V gene sequence: CDR1 SGHDN, CDR2 FVKESK. CDR3 nucleotides: TGTGCCAGCAGCCCCGTGGGAACTGAGGAAAAACTGTTTTTT. Amino acids: CASSPVGTEEKLFF.

V and J are TRBV19 and TRBJ1-2; 8 nucleotides align to TRBD1. V lost 5 bases and J lost 13; bases outside the gene matches: 18. The CDR3 length is 15 residues. Germline lookup yields CDR1 LNHDA and CDR2 SQIVND (reference sequence). CDR3 amino acids: CASSLAGGVTGASTF. DNA of the CDR3: TGTGCCAGTAGTCTCGCTGGGGGGGTGACAGGGGCCTCCACCTTC.

The V call is TRBV28, the J call TRBJ2-5; the D call may be TRBD1 or TRBD2 (6 bases each). V was clipped by 6 bases and J by 5 bases, with 10 bases between them. Germline V lookup: CDR1 MDHEN, CDR2 SYDVKM. CDR3 length equals 12 residues. CDR3 DNA sequence: TGTGCCAGCAGACAAGGGGGGGAGACCCAGTACTTC. Protein product: CASRQGGETQYF.

The J gene is TRBJ2-3, the V gene TRBV28; 9 nucleotides align to TRBD1. The V segment lost 6 bases and the J segment 5 bases; nucleotides outside the gene matches: 18. Germline V gene data show CDR1 as MDHEN and CDR2 as SYDVKM. The CDR3 is 18 amino acids. The CDR3 nucleotides read TGTGCCAGCAGGACAGGGGGTGTGGGAGGGCCGGCGGGAGATACGCAGTATTTT. Translating gives CASRTGGVGGPAGDTQYF.